This TCR beta chain is drawn from a study of glioma-infiltrating T cells after dendritic cell vaccination. Overall study context: Glioblastoma patients came from Phase I and II dendritic cell vaccination trials. Three intradermal dendritic cell vaccine injections were given every two weeks.

The assay was immunoSEQ multiplex PCR, and TCRdb's table has in-frame clones only and misses some. This table has about 87,000 clones, about four fifths appearing once. Time point indicated: after dendritic cell vaccination, including at tumor progression/relapse. Only patients with spare fresh-frozen tumor and over two years of follow-up were included. Blood PBMC samples: pre-vaccination, two weeks post third vaccination, and at tumor progression. This receptor was obtained from a human donor with glioblastoma. This material consisted of blood, taken after dendritic cell vaccination.

CDR3 amino acids: CASSMGQYNSPLHF. The CDR3 DNA reads as TGTGCCAGCAGCATGGGACAGTATAATTCACCCCTCCACTTT. The V and J genes are TRBV7-3 and TRBJ1-6, with TRBD1 matching 7 bases. The CDR3 totals 14 residues. Germline V gene sequence: CDR1 SGHTA, CDR2 FQGTGA. Trimming at V came to 5 bases and at J to 4 bases, leaving 2 bases not matched to a gene.